One and the same sample provided the 26 T cell receptor beta chains below, sequenced in a study of shared clonotypes between healthy human individuals. Clones were read by immunoSEQ multiplex PCR, and TCRdb kept only the in-frame ones, dropping some. The sample contains over 2 million clones, around 90% of which appear only once. Sequencing was carried out using naive CD4+ T cells from PBMCs. Documented subset: CD45RA+ positively selected. These TCRs come from a man younger than 35 in good health. Some clones in this sample may be carry-over from other donors' samples.

A note on this clone: In the same sample, other DNA sequences code for this CDR3. The gene calls are TRBV29-1 and TRBJ2-7, with 7 bases fitting TRBD2. With 6 bases clipped from V and 2 bases from J, the junction kept 7 bases outside the gene matches. Germline-derived CDR1 and CDR2 are SQVTM and ANQGSEA. CDR3 length: 13 amino acids. The CDR3 region has the DNA TGCAGCGTCGGGGGGACGGTTACCTACGAGCAGTACTTC. It translates to CSVGGTVTYEQYF.

The chain links TRBV28 to TRBJ2-7, with 9 bases identical to TRBD2. V lost 3 bases to trimming and J lost 0 bases; unmatched junction nucleotides: 15. The CDR3 is 19 amino acids. Germline-derived CDR1 and CDR2 are MDHEN and SYDVKM. CDR3 bases: TGTGCCAGCAGTTTGAACAATCCGGGACTAGCTTTTAGCTCCTACGAGCAGTACTTC. Protein sequence: CASSLNNPGLAFSSYEQYF.

V is TRBV18 and J is TRBJ1-2; 11 bases align to TRBD1. Germline CDR1 reads KGHSH; CDR2 reads LQKENI. The trim removed 3 bases at V and 7 bases at J, leaving 7 bases unmatched. CDR3 length: 15 residues. The CDR3, as DNA: TGTGCCAGCTCACCGGCCGGACAGGGGGCGCCTGGCTACACCTTC. This translates into CASSPAGQGAPGYTF.

The chain has TRBV18 and TRBJ2-1; possibly TRBD2 for D (7 bases). Between the trimmed V and J ends, which lost 3 bases and 2 bases, there was a span of 17 bases. Per the germline V gene, CDR1 is KGHSH and CDR2 is LQKENI. The CDR3 spans 17 residues. This CDR3 is CASSPGRGENTYNEQFF. The CDR3 nucleotides are TGTGCCAGCTCACCGGGGAGGGGGGAGAATACCTACAATGAGCAGTTCTTC.

The rearrangement joins TRBV15 to TRBJ2-6; the D is unclear. V lost 5 bases to trimming and J lost 2 bases, with 10 bases between them. The CDR3 contains 15 residues. Germline values: CDR1 LNHNV, CDR2 YYDKDF (reference sequence). The CDR3 loop is CATSWPVPGANVLTF. The CDR3 DNA follows: TGTGCCACCAGCTGGCCGGTGCCTGGGGCCAACGTCCTGACTTTC.

The chain links TRBV7-9 to TRBJ1-3, with TRBD1 as a possible D gene (5 bases). From germline, CDR1 is SEHNR and CDR2 FQNEAQ (reference sequence). The CDR3 has 13 amino acids. Trimming cost V 5 bases and J 11 bases, with 16 bases left between them. The CDR3 spells CASSAGLLVPIYF. DNA for the CDR3: TGTGCCAGCAGCGCGGGACTATTGGTGCCCATATATTTT.

The genes are TRBV28 and TRBJ1-2; weak D call: TRBD1 (5 bases). Germline V gives CDR1 MDHEN, CDR2 SYDVKM. The CDR3 has 15 residues. V shed 1 base and J shed 2 bases, with 11 bases lying between them. The DNA of the CDR3 is TGTGCCAGCAGTTTATCAGGGATCGAGAACTATGGCTACACCTTC. Protein product: CASSLSGIENYGYTF.

The chain employs TRBV28 and TRBJ1-3, with no clear D. This CDR3 is 14 amino acids long. The germline V gene encodes CDR1 MDHEN and CDR2 SYDVKM. V was cut by 6 bases and J by 4 bases, with 13 bases left in between. The CDR3 DNA is TGTGCCAGCAGCCGCCCTATCCCCGGAAACACCATATATTTT. This sequence encodes CASSRPIPGNTIYF.

The rearrangement links TRBV6-5 to TRBJ2-7, with D maybe TRBD2 (5 bases). The CDR3 totals 15 residues. V lost 6 bases and J lost 1, with 16 bases in between. In germline, CDR1 is MNHEY, CDR2 SVGAGI. CDR3 DNA: TGTGCCAGCAGACTCGGACTGGCGGAATCCTACGAGCAGTACTTC. It codes for CASRLGLAESYEQYF.

This clone was seen once. The rearrangement links TRBV19 to TRBJ2-5; TRBD1 agrees at 8 bases. This CDR3 comprises 13 residues. After removal of 6 bases from V and 1 base from J, the junction contained 1 base not matched to a gene. Germline assignment: CDR1 LNHDA and CDR2 SQIVND (reference sequence). CDR3 bases: TGTGCCAGTAGCGACAGGGGCCAAGAGACCCAGTACTTC. This translates into CASSDRGQETQYF.

This chain uses TRBV27 with TRBJ2-5; TRBD2 matches at 7 bases. Germline V gene sequence: CDR1 MNHEY, CDR2 SMNVEV (reference sequence). V lost 6 bases to trimming and J lost 2 bases; unmatched junction nucleotides: 3. The CDR3 runs to 13 residues. This chain's CDR3 is CASRRAGQETQYF. The CDR3 nucleotides are TGTGCCAGCAGACGAGCGGGGCAAGAGACCCAGTACTTC.

Only one count was recorded for this clone. V and J are TRBV7-9 and TRBJ2-2; no clear D gene. Germline loops: CDR1 SEHNR, CDR2 FQNEAQ (reference sequence). CDR3 length: 15 residues. The V end was cut by 2 bases, the J end by 2 bases, with 9 bases between. CDR3 DNA: TGTGCCAGCAGCTTAACTGCCCCCAACACCGGGGAGCTGTTTTTT. Protein product: CASSLTAPNTGELFF.

This chain joins TRBV10-3 and TRBJ2-1, with a possible D match to TRBD2 (5 bases). CDR1 and CDR2 (germline): ENHRY, SYGVKD. V was cut by 7 bases and J by 7 bases, with 17 bases left in between. The CDR3 is made up of 14 amino acids. The DNA of the CDR3 is TGTGCCATCACCATAGCGCCTTCAAGGAATGAGCAGTTCTTC. Translated, it gives CAITIAPSRNEQFF.

This chain connects TRBV7-9 to TRBJ2-7, with D tentatively TRBD2 (5 bases). The V gene's germline CDR1 is SEHNR and CDR2 FQNEAQ (reference sequence). This CDR3 spans 14 amino acids. V lost 5 bases to trimming and J lost 3 bases, with 14 bases between them. CDR3 residues: CASSATDGIYEQYF. The CDR3 DNA sequence: TGTGCCAGCAGCGCCACGGACGGGATCTACGAGCAGTACTTC.

In nucleotides, the CDR3 is TGTGCCAGCCGATCGGACAGGTCGATGGATACGCAGTATTTT. Encoded protein: CASRSDRSMDTQYF. The chain combines TRBV19 with TRBJ2-3; 7 nucleotides line up with TRBD1. Germline trimming cut 9 bases from V and 6 bases from J; bases unmatched to any gene: 12. Per germline, CDR1 LNHDA and CDR2 SQIVND (reference sequence). The CDR3 runs to 14 residues.

V gene TRBV6-1 combines with J gene TRBJ2-3; D unresolved. Trimming took off 7 bases at V and 2 bases at J, with 16 bases between the two ends. CDR1 is MNHNS and CDR2 is SASEGT in the germline V gene. The CDR3 runs to 15 residues. The CDR3 region is CASTLDWVSTDTQYF. In nucleotides, the CDR3 is TGTGCCAGCACCCTCGACTGGGTTTCCACAGATACGCAGTATTTT.

This clone was recorded only once. The J gene is TRBJ2-1, the V gene TRBV10-2, with a tentative D call TRBD2 (6 bases). Between the trimmed V and J ends, which lost 8 bases and 6 bases, there was a span of 17 bases. The germline V gene encodes CDR1 WSHSY and CDR2 SAAADI. This CDR3 spans 14 amino acids. The CDR3 nucleotides read TGCGCCAGCCGTGCGGGAATGGCTCGCAATGAGCAGTTCTTC. Its protein product is CASRAGMARNEQFF.

J is TRBJ2-1 and V is TRBV7-9, with D perhaps TRBD2 (6 bases). This CDR3 is 11 amino acids long. Deletions cut 9 bases from V and 3 bases from J, with 6 bases between. Germline CDR1 and CDR2: SEHNR and FQNEAQ (reference sequence). CDR3 bases: TGTGCCAGTAGCGGCTACAATGAGCAGTTCTTC. Translating it yields CASSGYNEQFF.

This chain uses TRBV19 with TRBJ2-1; perhaps TRBD1 as D (5 bases). The V end was cut by 7 bases, the J end by 1 base, with 11 bases between. CDR1 is LNHDA and CDR2 is SQIVND in the germline V gene (reference sequence). This CDR3 has 14 residues. In DNA form, the CDR3 reads TGTGCCAGTACCCCCAGGGTGTCCTACAATGAGCAGTTCTTC. Encoded protein: CASTPRVSYNEQFF.

This rearrangement joins TRBV10-2 to TRBJ2-1; 10 bases are shared with TRBD2. The CDR3 has 18 residues. Germline-derived CDR1 and CDR2 are WSHSY and SAAADI. The ends lost 6 bases at V and 1 base at J; junction bases unmatched: 12. The CDR3 protein is CASSQGSGRAFSYNEQFF. The CDR3 DNA follows: TGCGCCAGCAGCCAGGGGAGCGGGAGGGCCTTTTCCTACAATGAGCAGTTCTTC.

This clone has only one observation. This chain links TRBV28 with TRBJ2-7; no definite D call. Germline CDR1 MDHEN, CDR2 SYDVKM. The CDR3 sequence is 11 residues long. V shed 5 bases and J shed 4 bases, with 6 bases lying between them. CDR3 DNA: TGTGCCAGCAGTATTGGGTACGAGCAGTACTTC. Its protein product is CASSIGYEQYF.

The J gene is TRBJ2-1, the V gene TRBV9, with 8 bases lining up with TRBD2. V was clipped by 3 bases and J by 6 bases; unmatched bases: 5. Per germline, CDR1 SGDLS and CDR2 YYNGEE. The CDR3 loop spans 14 amino acids. The DNA of the CDR3 is TGTGCCAGCAGCGCAGGACTAGCAGTCAATGAGCAGTTCTTC. It specifies CASSAGLAVNEQFF.

The chain employs TRBV9 and TRBJ1-2; TRBD1 is a possible D gene (6 bases). The CDR3 runs to 17 residues. Between the trimmed V and J ends, which lost 0 bases and 0 bases, there was a span of 15 bases. Germline V gene data show CDR1 as SGDLS and CDR2 as YYNGEE. The CDR3 region has the DNA TGTGCCAGCAGCGTAGAAGGGGGGCGACTCTCTAACTATGGCTACACCTTC. Protein product: CASSVEGGRLSNYGYTF.

As concerns this clone: This sample includes further DNA sequences coding for the same CDR3. This chain uses TRBV7-2 with TRBJ2-3, with a weak D call TRBD1 (5 bases). CDR1 SGHTA and CDR2 FQGNSA come from the germline V gene. The length of the CDR3 is 15 residues. V was clipped by 5 bases and J by 0 bases, with 12 bases between them. The CDR3 coding sequence is TGTGCCAGCAGCCTAGACAGACCCAGCACAGATACGCAGTATTTT. This translates into CASSLDRPSTDTQYF.

The genes are TRBV2 and TRBJ2-7; D gene ambiguous. Germline CDR1 reads SNHLY; CDR2 reads FYNNEI. The CDR3 has 13 amino acids. V was trimmed by 6 bases and J by 5 bases, leaving 14 bases between them. Here the CDR3 reads CASRAFGRHEQYF. The CDR3 nucleotides are TGTGCCAGCAGGGCTTTTGGGCGCCACGAGCAGTACTTC.

The chain joins TRBV21-1 to TRBJ2-2; TRBD1 is taken as the D call from the table, unchecked against the DNA. TRBV21-1 is recorded as a pseudogene. The CDR3 covers 18 residues. CDR3 coding DNA: TGTGCCAGCAGCAAAGAGGGGGACGGCGCTACGAACACCGGGGAGCTGTTTTTT. Encoded protein: CASSKEGDGATNTGELFF.